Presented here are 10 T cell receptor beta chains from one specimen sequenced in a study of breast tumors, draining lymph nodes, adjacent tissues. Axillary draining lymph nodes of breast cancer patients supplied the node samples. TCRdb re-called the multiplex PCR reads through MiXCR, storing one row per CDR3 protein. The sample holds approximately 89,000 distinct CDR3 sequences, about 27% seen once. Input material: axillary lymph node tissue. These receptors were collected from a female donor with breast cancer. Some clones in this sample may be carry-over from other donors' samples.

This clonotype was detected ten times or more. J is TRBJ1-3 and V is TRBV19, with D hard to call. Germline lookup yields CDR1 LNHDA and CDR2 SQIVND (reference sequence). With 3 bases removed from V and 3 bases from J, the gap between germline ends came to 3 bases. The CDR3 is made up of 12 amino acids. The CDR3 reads CASSIHGNTIYF. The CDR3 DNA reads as TGTGCCAGTAGTATTCATGGAAACACCATATATTTT. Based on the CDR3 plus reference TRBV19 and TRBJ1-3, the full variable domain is DGGITQSPKYLFRKEGQNVTLSCEQNLNHDAMYWYRQDPGQGLRLIYYSQIVNDFQKGDIAEGYSVSREKKESFPLTVTSAQKNPTAFYLCASSIHGNTIYFGEGSWLTVV.

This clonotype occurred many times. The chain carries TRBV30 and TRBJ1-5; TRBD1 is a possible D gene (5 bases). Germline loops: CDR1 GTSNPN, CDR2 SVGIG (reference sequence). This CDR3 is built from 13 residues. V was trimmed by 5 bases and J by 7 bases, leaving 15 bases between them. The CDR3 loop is CAWAGGGRQPQHF. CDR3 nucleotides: TGTGCCTGGGCTGGGGGGGGTCGACAGCCCCAGCATTTT.

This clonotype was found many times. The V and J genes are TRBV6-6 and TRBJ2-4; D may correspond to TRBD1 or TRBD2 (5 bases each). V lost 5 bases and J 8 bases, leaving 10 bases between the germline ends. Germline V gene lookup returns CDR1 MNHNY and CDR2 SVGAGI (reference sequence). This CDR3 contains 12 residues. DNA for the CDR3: TGTGCCAGCAGTGGGACCGGCGACATTCAGTACTTC. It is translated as CASSGTGDIQYF.

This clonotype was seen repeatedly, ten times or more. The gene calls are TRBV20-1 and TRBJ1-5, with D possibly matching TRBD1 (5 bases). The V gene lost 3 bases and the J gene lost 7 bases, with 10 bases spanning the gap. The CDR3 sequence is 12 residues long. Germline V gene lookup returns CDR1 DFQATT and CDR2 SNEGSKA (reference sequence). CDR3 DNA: TGCAGTGCTAGCAGGGATCGCCAGCCCCAGCATTTT. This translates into CSASRDRQPQHF.

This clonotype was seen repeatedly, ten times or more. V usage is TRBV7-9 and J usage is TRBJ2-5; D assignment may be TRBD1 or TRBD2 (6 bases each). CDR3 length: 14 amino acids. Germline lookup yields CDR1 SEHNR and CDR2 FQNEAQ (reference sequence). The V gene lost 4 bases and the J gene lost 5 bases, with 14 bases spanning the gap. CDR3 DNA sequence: TGTGCCAGCAGCTCGCACGGGGGCGGGGAGACCCAGTACTTC. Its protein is CASSSHGGGETQYF.

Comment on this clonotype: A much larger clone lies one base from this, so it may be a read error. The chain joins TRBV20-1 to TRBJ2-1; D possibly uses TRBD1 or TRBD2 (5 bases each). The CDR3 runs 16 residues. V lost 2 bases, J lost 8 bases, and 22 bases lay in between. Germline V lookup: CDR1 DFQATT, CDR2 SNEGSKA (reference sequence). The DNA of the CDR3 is TGCAGTGCTAGAACGGAACTCAGGGAGAGGTACGATGAGCAGTTCTTC. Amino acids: CSARTELRERYDEQFF.

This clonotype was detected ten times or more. CDR3 DNA sequence: TGCAGCGTGGACAGGGGCTTCCATTCCTACAATGAGCAGTTCTTC. Amino acids: CSVDRGFHSYNEQFF. The rearrangement uses TRBV29-1 and TRBJ2-1, with 9 nucleotides matching TRBD1. The CDR3 is made up of 15 amino acids. In germline, CDR1 is SQVTM, CDR2 ANQGSEA. Germline trimming cut 6 bases from V and 1 base from J; bases unmatched to any gene: 7.

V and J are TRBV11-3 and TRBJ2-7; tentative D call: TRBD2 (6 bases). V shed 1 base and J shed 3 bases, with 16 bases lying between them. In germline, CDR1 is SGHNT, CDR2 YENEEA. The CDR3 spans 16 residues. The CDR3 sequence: CASSLVSGEQLYEQYF. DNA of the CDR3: TGTGCCAGCAGCTTAGTGTCGGGAGAGCAACTCTACGAGCAGTACTTC.

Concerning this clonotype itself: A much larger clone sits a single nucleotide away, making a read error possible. The CDR3 spells CASTGGSRNEQFF. CDR3 DNA: TGTGCCAGCACCGGCGGGAGCCGGAATGAGCAGTTCTTC. The genes are TRBV3-1 and TRBJ2-1; 7 nucleotides align to TRBD2. The CDR3 covers 13 residues. V dropped 7 bases and J dropped 7; count of bases not matched to a gene: 7. Germline lookup yields CDR1 LGHDT and CDR2 YNNKEL (reference sequence).

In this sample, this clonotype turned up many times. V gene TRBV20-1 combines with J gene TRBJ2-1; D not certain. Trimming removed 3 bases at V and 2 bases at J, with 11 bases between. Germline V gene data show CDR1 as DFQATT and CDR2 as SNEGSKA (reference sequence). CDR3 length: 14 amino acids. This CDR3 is CSASSNVPYNEQFF. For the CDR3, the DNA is TGCAGTGCTAGTTCGAATGTTCCCTACAATGAGCAGTTCTTC.